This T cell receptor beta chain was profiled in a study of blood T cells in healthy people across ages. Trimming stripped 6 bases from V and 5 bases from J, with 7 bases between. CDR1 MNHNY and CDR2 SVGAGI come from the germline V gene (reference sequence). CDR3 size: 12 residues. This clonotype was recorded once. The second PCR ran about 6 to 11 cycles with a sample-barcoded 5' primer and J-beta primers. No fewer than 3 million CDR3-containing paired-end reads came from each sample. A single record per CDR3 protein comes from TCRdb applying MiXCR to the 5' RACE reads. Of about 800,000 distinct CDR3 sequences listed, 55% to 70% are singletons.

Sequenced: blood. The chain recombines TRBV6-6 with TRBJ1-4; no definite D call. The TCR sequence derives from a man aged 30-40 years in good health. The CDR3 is CASSRKNEKLFF. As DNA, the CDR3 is TGTGCCAGCAGCCGCAAGAATGAAAAACTGTTTTTT.